This T cell receptor beta chain was sequenced in a study of blood T cell repertoires in COVID-19. The wider study: Acute-phase and convalescent COVID-19 samples originated in the United States, Italy and Spain.

The Seattle patients, enrolled during active infection, were followed longitudinally. Germline V gene lookup returns CDR1 PRHDT and CDR2 FYEKMQ (reference sequence). Trimming cost V 6 bases and J 2 bases; bases outside gene matches: 3. The CDR3 covers 14 residues. Authors' analysis steps: Amplifying reference gene primers gave estimates of nucleated cell counts. Profiling relied on immunoSEQ multiplex PCR, and the TCRdb table lists in-frame clones only, not all of them. V and J calls and clone size follow that table, whereas D and trimming were derived from the DNA. The table lists some 290,000 clones, 88% of them singletons.

The clonotype was recovered from a woman aged 30 to 39 with COVID-19, enrolled during active disease. V and J are TRBV13 and TRBJ1-3, with 8 bases matching TRBD1. Sequences were obtained from peripheral blood. CDR3 residues: CASREQGAGNTIYF. CDR3 in DNA: TGTGCCAGCAGAGAACAGGGGGCTGGAAACACCATATATTTT.